A single sample is the source of the 27 T cell receptor beta chains below, sequenced in a study of breast tumors, draining lymph nodes, adjacent tissues. Via MiXCR, TCRdb re-called the multiplex PCR reads, giving one row per CDR3 protein. The sample consists of 150,000 to 200,000 distinct CDR3 sequences, 30% to 40% of them appearing once. Samples came from axillary lymph nodes draining the breast cancer. The sample comprised axillary lymph node tissue. The source of these receptors is a female donor with breast cancer. Some clones in this sample may be carry-over from other donors' samples.

This clonotype turned up a few times. This clone may be a read error of a much larger clone one base away. V usage is TRBV20-1 and J usage is TRBJ2-3; TRBD2 matches at 9 bases. V trimming: 5 bases; J trimming: 4 bases; junction bases outside the gene matches: 13. The CDR3 length is 16 residues. Germline V gives CDR1 DFQATT, CDR2 SNEGSKA (reference sequence). The CDR3 bases are TGCAGTGCTTCAGGAGCGGCGGGAGGGACGTCAGATACGCAGTATTTT. It translates to CSASGAAGGTSDTQYF.

The table lists this clonotype with many counts. The chain has TRBV5-1 and TRBJ2-3, with 9 bases fitting TRBD1. The CDR3 has 15 amino acids. Germline V gene data show CDR1 as SGHRS and CDR2 as YFSETQ. The V gene end was trimmed by 2 bases and the J gene end by 3 bases; junction bases not matched to a gene: 4. CDR3 coding DNA: TGCGCCAGCAGCTTCTCGACAGGGGGGACAGATACGCAGTATTTT. Its translation: CASSFSTGGTDTQYF.

This clonotype was counted once. The gene calls are TRBV5-1 and TRBJ2-1, with 15 bases fitting TRBD2. Trimming at V came to 1 base and at J to 7 bases, leaving 9 bases not matched to a gene. The V gene's germline CDR1 is SGHRS and CDR2 YFSETQ. The CDR3 extends over 18 amino acids. The CDR3 region is CASSLRRTSGRARNEQFF. CDR3 nucleotides: TGCGCCAGCAGCTTGCGGCGGACTAGCGGGAGGGCCCGAAATGAGCAGTTCTTC.

This clonotype has a count of ten or more. V and J are TRBV19 and TRBJ1-2, with TRBD1 as a possible D gene (6 bases). Trimming removed 8 bases at V and 7 bases at J, with 17 bases between. Germline V gene data show CDR1 as LNHDA and CDR2 as SQIVND (reference sequence). The CDR3 contains 13 residues. The CDR3 loop reads CASRVGGPGGYTF. The CDR3 DNA follows: TGTGCCAGTCGCGTCGGGGGGCCAGGTGGCTACACCTTC.

As concerns this clonotype: With a much larger clone just one base away, this may be a read error. The chain employs TRBV5-6 and TRBJ1-6, with 11 bases lining up with TRBD1. The CDR3 covers 19 residues. In germline, CDR1 is SGHDT, CDR2 YYEEEE. Trimming removed 0 bases from V and 2 bases from J; junction bases left unmatched: 7. CDR3 coding DNA: TGTGCCAGCAGCTTGGGACAATCGGGACAGGGGGCCTATAATTCACCCCTCCACTTT. It yields the protein CASSLGQSGQGAYNSPLHF.

In its sample, this clonotype was seen a few times. V usage is TRBV5-1 and J usage is TRBJ1-1; TRBD1 agrees at 8 bases. Germline values: CDR1 SGHRS, CDR2 YFSETQ. V lost 8 bases to trimming and J lost 3 bases; unmatched junction nucleotides: 15. The CDR3 spans 16 residues. The CDR3 loop is CASKGQVGKGDTEAFF. In DNA, the CDR3 is TGCGCCAGTAAGGGACAGGTAGGAAAAGGGGACACTGAAGCTTTCTTT.

This clonotype was seen a few times. The chain employs TRBV3-1 and TRBJ1-1; D remains ambiguous. The V and J ends lost 0 bases and 6 bases respectively, with 5 bases between them. The germline V gene encodes CDR1 LGHDT and CDR2 YNNKEL (reference sequence). CDR3 length equals 12 residues. In nucleotides, the CDR3 is TGTGCCAGCAGCCAAGAGTCCGCTGAAGCTTTCTTT. Protein sequence: CASSQESAEAFF.

This clonotype was observed at least ten times. This chain links TRBV29-1 with TRBJ2-5; TRBD1 is a possible D gene (6 bases). CDR3 length equals 15 residues. Trimming left V 6 bases short and J 2 bases short, with 19 bases between. Germline V gene lookup returns CDR1 SQVTM and CDR2 ANQGSEA. CDR3: CSVERGNRAQETQYF. The CDR3 DNA reads TGCAGCGTCGAACGGGGTAACAGGGCGCAAGAGACCCAGTACTTC.

In this sample, this clonotype turned up many times. The J gene is TRBJ2-7, the V gene TRBV20-1; 9 bases are shared with TRBD1. V was pared by 1 base and J by 7 bases, with 8 bases of the junction left unmatched. The CDR3 sequence is 14 residues long. Germline CDR1 DFQATT, CDR2 SNEGSKA (reference sequence). The CDR3 DNA is TGCAGTGCTAGAGTCCCGGACAGGGGTGGGGAGCAGTACTTC. Protein: CSARVPDRGGEQYF.

This chain uses TRBV2 with TRBJ1-4; TRBD1 is a possible D gene (6 bases). This CDR3 is 12 amino acids long. V shed 6 bases and J shed 8 bases, with 10 bases lying between them. The germline CDR1 and CDR2 sequences are SNHLY and FYNNEI. This chain's CDR3 is CASRQGQEKLFF. The CDR3 DNA reads as TGTGCCAGCAGACAGGGACAAGAAAAACTGTTTTTT.

The chain joins TRBV18 to TRBJ2-1, with D possibly matching TRBD2 (5 bases). V was clipped by 0 bases and J by 10 bases, with 16 bases between them. The CDR3 sequence is 15 residues long. CDR1 is KGHSH, CDR2 LQKENI, per germline. DNA of the CDR3: TGTGCCAGCTCACCACCTAATAGCGCCCTCACGGAGCAGTTCTTC. It yields the protein CASSPPNSALTEQFF.

This clonotype was counted ten times or more. The chain combines TRBV20-1 with TRBJ1-5, with 12 positions matching TRBD1. Looked up from germline, CDR1 is DFQATT and CDR2 is SNEGSKA (reference sequence). The J segment lost 3 bases and the V segment lost 4 bases, leaving 4 bases of the junction unmatched. There are 15 residues in the CDR3. Here the CDR3 DNA reads TGCAGTGCTACCGGGACAGGGGGCTTCAATCAGCCCCAGCATTTT. Translated: CSATGTGGFNQPQHF.

This clonotype was detected many times. The chain uses TRBV24-1 and TRBJ2-3, with D possibly called TRBD1 or TRBD2 (5 bases each). Germline lookup yields CDR1 KGHDR and CDR2 SFDVKD. V was cut by 1 base and J by 2 bases, with 9 bases left in between. The CDR3 is 15 residues long. The CDR3 DNA is TGTGCCACCAGTGATTTAGGGGAGTCCACAGATACGCAGTATTTT. Amino acids: CATSDLGESTDTQYF.

This clonotype has more than one count but fewer than ten. The rearrangement joins TRBV6-2 or TRBV6-3 to TRBJ2-7; D not certain. CDR3 length: 15 residues. Germline CDR1 is MNHEY and CDR2 is SVGEGT. V lost 4 bases, J lost 0 bases, and 13 bases lay in between. CDR3 DNA: TGTGCCAGCAGTTCCGGAAGTCTCAGCTCCTACGAGCAGTACTTC. This translates into CASSSGSLSSYEQYF.

This clonotype was seen many times. J is TRBJ1-2 and V is TRBV4-3; D may be TRBD1 (5 bases). Germline V CDR1 and CDR2: LGHNA, YSLEER. V gave up 3 bases and J gave up 4 bases, with 18 bases separating them. The CDR3 length is 16 residues. Here the CDR3 reads CASSQTPLGRAYGYTF. Written as DNA, the CDR3 is TGCGCCAGCAGCCAGACCCCCTTGGGACGAGCCTATGGCTACACCTTC.

Comments on this clonotype: Germline and junction disagree at one end, which may indicate a read error. The V and J genes are TRBV20-1 and TRBJ1-1, with 9 bases identical to TRBD1. Germline assignment: CDR1 DFQATT and CDR2 SNEGSKA (reference sequence). CDR3 size: 13 residues. CDR3 sequence reads: CGAPRQGVTEAFF. The CDR3 DNA is TGCGGTGCACCCAGACAGGGGGTCACTGAAGCTTTCTTT.

This clonotype was seen repeatedly, ten times or more. The chain recombines TRBV2 with TRBJ2-1; 9 nucleotides match TRBD2. The V gene's germline CDR1 is SNHLY and CDR2 FYNNEI. CDR3 length equals 15 residues. Unmatched junction bases numbered 7, after V lost 1 base and J lost 9 bases. The CDR3 DNA sequence: TGTGCCAGCAGTGAAGAGGCGGGGGGGCGTAGTGAGCAGTTCTTC. Translation: CASSEEAGGRSEQFF. Full variable domain (outside the CDR3, taken from reference TRBV2 and TRBJ2-1): EPEVTQTPSHQVTQMGQEVILRCVPISNHLYFYWYRQILGQKVEFLVSFYNNEISEKSEIFDDQFSVERPDGSNFTLKIRSTKLEDSAMYFCASSEEAGGRSEQFFGPGTRLTVL.

This clonotype was observed at least ten times. The chain combines TRBV5-1 with TRBJ2-1, with a tentative D call TRBD1 (6 bases). Germline CDR1 and CDR2: SGHRS and YFSETQ. The V gene lost 0 bases and the J gene lost 8 bases, with 12 bases spanning the gap. The CDR3 is made up of 14 amino acids. DNA for the CDR3: TGCGCCAGCAGCTTGGATGGGACATCTTATGAGCAGTTCTTC. Translating gives CASSLDGTSYEQFF. Together with reference TRBV5-1 and TRBJ2-1, the CDR3 gives the full variable domain: KAGVTQTPRYLIKTRGQQVTLSCSPISGHRSVSWYQQTPGQGLQFLFEYFSETQRNKGNFPGRFSGRQFSNSRSEMNVSTLELGDSALYLCASSLDGTSYEQFFGPGTRLTVL.

V is TRBV20-1 and J is TRBJ2-1, with TRBD2 matching 9 bases. This CDR3 comprises 15 residues. The germline CDR1 and CDR2 sequences are DFQATT and SNEGSKA (reference sequence). V was clipped by 4 bases and J by 13 bases; unmatched bases: 17. CDR3 residues: CSATLSASGTKPQFF. CDR3 nucleotide sequence: TGCAGTGCTACCCTCTCGGCTAGCGGGACTAAACCACAGTTCTTC.

On this clonotype itself: It may be a read error: a sequence one base away is much more abundant. This sequence joins TRBV5-6 and TRBJ2-1; 8 bases map to TRBD2. V shed 2 bases and J 9 bases; nucleotides not matched to a gene: 16. The V gene's germline CDR1 is SGHDT and CDR2 YYEEEE. The CDR3 spans 17 residues. DNA of the CDR3: TGTGCCAGCAGCTTTTTCTCGGGCGGGGGGCTTGATAGTGAGCAGTTCTTC. It is translated as CASSFFSGGGLDSEQFF.

This rearrangement joins TRBV27 to TRBJ2-1; D may be TRBD1 (5 bases). Trimming removed 9 bases at V and 0 bases at J, with 24 bases between. From germline, CDR1 is MNHEY and CDR2 SMNVEV (reference sequence). The CDR3 length is 18 residues. CDR3 residues: CARGRTPGSSISYNEQFF. The CDR3 DNA reads TGTGCCAGAGGACGGACACCCGGATCCAGCATCTCCTACAATGAGCAGTTCTTC.

This clonotype was detected ten times or more. The chain employs TRBV2 and TRBJ2-2, with 8 bases matching TRBD2. Germline loops: CDR1 SNHLY, CDR2 FYNNEI. V shed 6 bases, J shed 7 bases, and the junction held 10 bases outside the gene matches. The CDR3 sequence is 15 residues long. As DNA, the CDR3 is TGTGCCAGCAGCAAGGAGGGGCGGGGGGTCGGGGAGCTGTTTTTT. This gives the protein CASSKEGRGVGELFF.

The V call is TRBV20-1, the J call TRBJ1-2; 7 positions match TRBD1. This CDR3 has 13 amino acids. The germline gives CDR1 DFQATT, CDR2 SNEGSKA (reference sequence). V gave up 3 bases and J gave up 8 bases; unmatched junction bases: 9. The CDR3: CSARKTGTYGYTF. DNA of the CDR3: TGCAGTGCTAGGAAGACAGGGACATACGGCTACACCTTC.

This clonotype occurred a few times. This may stem from a read error, because a much larger clone lies one nucleotide away. The J gene is TRBJ2-1, the V gene TRBV7-9; 7 positions agree with TRBD2. Germline V CDR1 and CDR2: SEHNR, FQNEAQ (reference sequence). This CDR3 is built from 20 residues. The V and J ends lost 5 bases and 2 bases, in that order; junction bases with no gene match: 21. In nucleotides, the CDR3 is TGTGCCAGCAGCGTCGATGCGGCTAGCGGCCTTCTCAGCCCCTACAATGAGCAGTTCTTC. Its translation is CASSVDAASGLLSPYNEQFF.

This clonotype has ten or more counts. The genes are TRBV3-1 and TRBJ2-3, with TRBD2 matching 14 bases. Germline assignment: CDR1 LGHDT and CDR2 YNNKEL (reference sequence). The V segment lost 4 bases and the J segment 4 bases; nucleotides outside the gene matches: 7. There are 17 residues in the CDR3. CDR3 in DNA: TGTGCCAGCAGCCGCCGACTAGCGGGAGGGCCCGCAGATACGCAGTATTTT. The encoded protein is CASSRRLAGGPADTQYF.

The J gene is TRBJ2-3, the V gene TRBV29-1; the match to TRBD2 covers 11 bases. V lost 6 bases, J lost 6 bases, and 17 bases stayed unmatched. Per the germline V gene, CDR1 is SQVTM and CDR2 is ANQGSEA. This CDR3 contains 17 residues. The CDR3 DNA sequence: TGCAGCGTCTCTCCGGGGCTAGCGGGAGGATTTTACGATACGCAGTATTTT. This codes for CSVSPGLAGGFYDTQYF.

This clonotype was detected ten times or more. The chain carries TRBV20-1 and TRBJ2-3; 9 nucleotides align to TRBD2. The V gene end was trimmed by 0 bases and the J gene end by 2 bases; junction bases not matched to a gene: 3. In germline, CDR1 is DFQATT, CDR2 SNEGSKA (reference sequence). This CDR3 is 15 amino acids long. CDR3 nucleotide sequence: TGCAGTGCTAGAGATGGCGGGGGGGCCACAGATACGCAGTATTTT. This gives the protein CSARDGGGATDTQYF.